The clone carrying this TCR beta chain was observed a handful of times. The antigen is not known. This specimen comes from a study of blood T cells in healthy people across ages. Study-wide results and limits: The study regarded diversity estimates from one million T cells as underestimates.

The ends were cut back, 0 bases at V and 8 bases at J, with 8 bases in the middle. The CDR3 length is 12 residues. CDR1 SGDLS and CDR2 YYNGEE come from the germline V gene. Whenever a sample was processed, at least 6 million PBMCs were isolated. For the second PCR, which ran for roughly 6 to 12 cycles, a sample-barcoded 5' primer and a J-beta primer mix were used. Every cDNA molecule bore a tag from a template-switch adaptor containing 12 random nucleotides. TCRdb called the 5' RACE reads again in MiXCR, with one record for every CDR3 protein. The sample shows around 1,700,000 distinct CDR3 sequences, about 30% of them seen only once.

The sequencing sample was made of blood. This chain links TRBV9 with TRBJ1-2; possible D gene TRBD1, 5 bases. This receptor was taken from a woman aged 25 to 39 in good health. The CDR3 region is CASSVAGRGYTF. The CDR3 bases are TGTGCCAGCAGCGTAGCGGGGCGCGGCTACACCTTC. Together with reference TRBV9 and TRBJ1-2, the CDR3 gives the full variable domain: DSGVTQTPKHLITATGQRVTLRCSPRSGDLSVYWYQQSLDQGLQFLIQYYNGEERAKGNILERFSAQQFPDLHSELNLSSLELGDSALYFCASSVAGRGYTFGSGTRLTVV.